This T cell receptor (beta chain) was sequenced for a study of early T cells in non-severe SARS-CoV-2 infection. Study as a whole: Bulk RNA taken from unsorted whole blood was sequenced, leaving chains unpaired.

This clonotype was counted many times. The protocol attached unique molecular identifiers to individual cDNA molecules. TCRdb independently ran MiXCR on the 5' RACE reads; one entry per CDR3 protein. The top ten clones hold roughly a tenth of a sample with around 56,000 distinct CDR3 sequences, 7.7% of them seen once. V lost 5 bases and J lost 0; bases outside the gene matches: 8. The CDR3 is made up of 16 amino acids. Per the germline V gene, CDR1 is SGHTA and CDR2 is FQGNSA. J is TRBJ2-3 and V is TRBV7-2; 7 bases line up with TRBD1. The sequence derives from an adult who was a healthcare worker with PCR-confirmed SARS-CoV-2 infection or an uninfected control (not recorded which). The starting material was whole blood, obtained at baseline. The CDR3 DNA is TGTGCCAGCAGCGCCCGACAGGGTACTAGCACAGATACGCAGTATTTT. It codes for CASSARQGTSTDTQYF.